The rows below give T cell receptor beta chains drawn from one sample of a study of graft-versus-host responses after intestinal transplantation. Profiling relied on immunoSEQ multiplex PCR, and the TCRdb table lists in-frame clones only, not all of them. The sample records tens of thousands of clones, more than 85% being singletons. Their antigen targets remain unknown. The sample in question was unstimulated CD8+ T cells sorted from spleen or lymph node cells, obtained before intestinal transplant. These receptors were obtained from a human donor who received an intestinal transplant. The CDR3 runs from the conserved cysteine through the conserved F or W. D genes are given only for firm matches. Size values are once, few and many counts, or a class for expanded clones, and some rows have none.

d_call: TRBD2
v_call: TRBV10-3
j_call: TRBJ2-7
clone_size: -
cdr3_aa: CAISESALAGTTYEQYF
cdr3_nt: TGTGCCATCAGTGAGTCTGCGCTAGCGGGGACTACCTACGAGCAGTACTTC

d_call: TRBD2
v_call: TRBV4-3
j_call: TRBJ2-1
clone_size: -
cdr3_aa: CASIFAGAGGPFDEQFF
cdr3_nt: TGCGCCAGCATTTTCGCGGGGGCGGGGGGCCCCTTTGATGAGCAGTTCTTC

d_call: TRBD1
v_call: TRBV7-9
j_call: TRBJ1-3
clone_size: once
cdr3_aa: CASIPLDRGSGNTIYF
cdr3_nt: TGTGCCAGCATCCCTTTGGACAGGGGCTCTGGAAACACCATATATTTT

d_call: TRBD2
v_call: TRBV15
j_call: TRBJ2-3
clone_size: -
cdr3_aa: CATSTPPHNGGGDTQYF
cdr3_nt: TGTGCCACCAGCACCCCTCCCCACAACGGGGGGGGAGATACGCAGTATTTT

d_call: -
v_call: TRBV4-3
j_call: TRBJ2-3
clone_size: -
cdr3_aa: CASSQERGGRTDTQYF
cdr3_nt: TGCGCCAGCAGCCAAGAACGAGGGGGACGCACAGATACGCAGTATTTT

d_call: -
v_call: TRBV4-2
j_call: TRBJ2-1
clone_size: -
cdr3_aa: CASSQDWQVSYNEQFF
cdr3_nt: TGTGCCAGCAGCCAAGATTGGCAGGTTTCCTACAATGAGCAGTTCTTC

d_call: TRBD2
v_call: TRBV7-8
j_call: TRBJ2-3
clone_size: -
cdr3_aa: CASSFTPIAGGHTDTQYF
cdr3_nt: TGTGCCAGCAGCTTCACTCCTATAGCGGGGGGGCATACAGATACGCAGTATTTT

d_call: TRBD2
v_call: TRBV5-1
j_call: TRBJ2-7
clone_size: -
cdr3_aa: CASSLAGGPGEQYF
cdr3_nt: TGCGCCAGCAGCTTGGCGGGGGGGCCGGGCGAGCAGTACTTC

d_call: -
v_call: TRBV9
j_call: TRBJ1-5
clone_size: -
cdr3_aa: CASSVVTENQPQHF
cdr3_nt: TGTGCCAGCAGCGTAGTTACGGAGAATCAGCCCCAGCATTTT

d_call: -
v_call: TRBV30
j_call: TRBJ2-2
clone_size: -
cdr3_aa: CAWGRASGELFF
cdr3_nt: TGTGCCTGGGGCAGGGCGAGCGGGGAGCTGTTTTTT

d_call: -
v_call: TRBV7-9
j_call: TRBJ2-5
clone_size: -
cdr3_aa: CASSLQGSETQYF
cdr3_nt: TGTGCCAGCAGCCTACAGGGCAGCGAGACCCAGTACTTC

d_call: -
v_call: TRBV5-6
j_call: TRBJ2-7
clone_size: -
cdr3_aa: CASSLVAVYEQYF
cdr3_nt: TGTGCCAGCAGCTTGGTTGCAGTTTACGAGCAGTACTTC

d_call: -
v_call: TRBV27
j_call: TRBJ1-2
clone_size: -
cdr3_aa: CASWDGGYGYTF
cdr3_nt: TGTGCCAGCTGGGACGGGGGCTATGGCTACACCTTC

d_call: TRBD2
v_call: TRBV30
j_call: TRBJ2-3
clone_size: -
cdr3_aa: CAWSETSPPDTQYF
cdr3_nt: TGTGCCTGGAGTGAGACTAGCCCCCCGGATACGCAGTATTTT

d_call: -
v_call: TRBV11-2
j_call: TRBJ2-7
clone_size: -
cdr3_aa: CASSLDLRNYEQYF
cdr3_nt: TGTGCCAGCAGCTTAGATCTAAGAAACTACGAGCAGTACTTC

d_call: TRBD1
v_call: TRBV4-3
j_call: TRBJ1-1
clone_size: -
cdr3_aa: CASSQVPGQGPNTEAFF
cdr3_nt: TGCGCCAGCAGCCAAGTCCCCGGACAGGGGCCGAACACTGAAGCTTTCTTT

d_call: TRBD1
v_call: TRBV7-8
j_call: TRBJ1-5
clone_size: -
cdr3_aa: CASSSLDRDQPQHF
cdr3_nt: TGTGCCAGCAGCTCACTTGACAGGGATCAGCCCCAGCATTTT

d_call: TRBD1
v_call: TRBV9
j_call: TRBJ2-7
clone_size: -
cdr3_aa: CASSADRGPSYEQYF
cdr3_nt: TGTGCCAGCAGCGCTGACAGGGGTCCCTCCTACGAGCAGTACTTC

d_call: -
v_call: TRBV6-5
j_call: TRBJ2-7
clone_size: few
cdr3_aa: CASSYSTAGEQYF
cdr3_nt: TGTGCCAGCAGTTACTCGACCGCAGGCGAGCAGTACTTC

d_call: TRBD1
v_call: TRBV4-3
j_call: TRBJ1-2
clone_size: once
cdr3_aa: CASSQDRAGGSGYTF
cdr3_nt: TGCGCCAGCAGCCAAGATCGGGCAGGGGGATCTGGCTACACCTTC

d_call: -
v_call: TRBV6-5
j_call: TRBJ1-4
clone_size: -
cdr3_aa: CASSTRGDRTEKLFF
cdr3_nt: TGTGCCAGCAGCACTCGGGGGGACCGCACTGAAAAACTGTTTTTT

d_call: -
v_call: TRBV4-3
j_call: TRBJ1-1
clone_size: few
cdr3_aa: CASSQDIGGNTEAFF
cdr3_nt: TGCGCCAGCAGCCAAGATATAGGGGGGAACACTGAAGCTTTCTTT

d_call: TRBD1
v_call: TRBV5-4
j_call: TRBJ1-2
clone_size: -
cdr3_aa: CASSLGGPNYGYTF
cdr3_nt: TGTGCCAGCAGCTTAGGGGGCCCTAACTATGGCTACACCTTC

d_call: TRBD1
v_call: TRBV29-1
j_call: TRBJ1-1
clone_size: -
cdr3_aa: CSVLPPISGGLTEAFF
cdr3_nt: TGCAGCGTCCTACCCCCGATCTCAGGGGGCTTGACTGAAGCTTTCTTT

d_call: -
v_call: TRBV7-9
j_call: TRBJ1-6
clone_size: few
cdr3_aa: CASSPAGGNSPLHF
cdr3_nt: TGTGCCAGCAGCCCCGCCGGCGGGAATTCACCCCTCCACTTT

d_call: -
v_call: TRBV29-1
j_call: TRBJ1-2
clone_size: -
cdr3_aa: CSVEEGGRNYGYTF
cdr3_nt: TGCAGCGTTGAAGAGGGGGGACGGAACTATGGCTACACCTTC

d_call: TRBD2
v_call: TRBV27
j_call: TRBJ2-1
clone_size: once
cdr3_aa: CASSLGAGAINEQFF
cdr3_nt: TGTGCCAGCAGTTTAGGAGCGGGGGCGATCAATGAGCAGTTCTTC

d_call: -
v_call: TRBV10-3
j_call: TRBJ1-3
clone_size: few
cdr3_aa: CAISESGTSGNTIYF
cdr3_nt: TGTGCCATCAGTGAGTCTGGCACCTCTGGAAACACCATATATTTT

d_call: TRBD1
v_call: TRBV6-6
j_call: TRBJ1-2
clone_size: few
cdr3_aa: CASSGLTGVYGYTF
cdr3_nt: TGTGCCAGCAGTGGATTGACAGGGGTCTATGGCTACACCTTC

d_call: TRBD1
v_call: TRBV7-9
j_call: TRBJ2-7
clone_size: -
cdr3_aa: CASSHSGTGGFSSYEQYF
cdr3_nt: TGTGCCAGCAGCCATTCCGGGACAGGGGGCTTTAGCTCCTACGAGCAGTACTTC

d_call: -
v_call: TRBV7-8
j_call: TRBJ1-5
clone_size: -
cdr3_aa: CASSLANRLSNQPQHF
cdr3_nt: TGTGCCAGCAGCTTAGCGAACAGGTTGAGCAATCAGCCCCAGCATTTT

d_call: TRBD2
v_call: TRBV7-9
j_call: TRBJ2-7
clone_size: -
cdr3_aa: CASSHVTSGASYEQYF
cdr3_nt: TGTGCCAGCAGCCATGTGACTAGCGGGGCCTCCTACGAGCAGTACTTC

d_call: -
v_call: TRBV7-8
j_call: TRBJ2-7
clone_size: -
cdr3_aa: CASSLAAASPKPNYEQYF
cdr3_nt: TGTGCCAGCAGCTTAGCGGCGGCCTCCCCGAAACCTAACTACGAGCAGTACTTC

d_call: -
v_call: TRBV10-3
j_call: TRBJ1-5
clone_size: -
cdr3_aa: CAISPSGISNQPQHF
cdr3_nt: TGTGCCATCAGTCCCAGTGGCATTAGCAATCAGCCCCAGCATTTT

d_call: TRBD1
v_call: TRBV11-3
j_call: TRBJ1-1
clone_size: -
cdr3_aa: CASTMDRVNTEAFF
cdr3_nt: TGTGCCAGCACCATGGACAGGGTGAACACTGAAGCTTTCTTT

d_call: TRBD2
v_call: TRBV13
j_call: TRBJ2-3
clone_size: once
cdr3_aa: CASSSGLAGTTDTQYF
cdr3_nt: TGTGCCAGCAGCTCGGGACTAGCGGGGACCACAGATACGCAGTATTTT

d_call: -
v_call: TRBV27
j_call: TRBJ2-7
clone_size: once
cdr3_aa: CASSFYSTGEQYF
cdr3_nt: TGTGCCAGCAGTTTCTATTCCACGGGGGAGCAGTACTTC

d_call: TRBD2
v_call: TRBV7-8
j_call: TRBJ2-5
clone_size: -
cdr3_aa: CASSPGGPPETQYF
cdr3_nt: TGTGCCAGCAGCCCGGGGGGGCCCCCAGAGACCCAGTACTTC

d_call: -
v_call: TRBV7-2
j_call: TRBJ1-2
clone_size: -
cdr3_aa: CASSLNVKQAYGYTF
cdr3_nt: TGTGCCAGCAGCTTAAACGTCAAGCAGGCGTATGGCTACACCTTC

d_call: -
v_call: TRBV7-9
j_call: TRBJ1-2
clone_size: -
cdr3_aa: CASSLDAGSNGYTF
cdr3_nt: TGTGCCAGCAGCTTAGATGCGGGCAGCAATGGCTACACCTTC

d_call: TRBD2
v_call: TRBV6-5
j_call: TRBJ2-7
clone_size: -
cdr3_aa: CASSALAGGLYEQYF
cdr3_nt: TGTGCCAGCAGTGCGCTAGCGGGGGGGCTCTACGAGCAGTACTTC

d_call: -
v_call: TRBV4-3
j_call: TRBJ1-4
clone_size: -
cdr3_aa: CASSQEWALGTNEKLFF
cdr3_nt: TGCGCCAGCAGCCAAGAATGGGCCTTGGGCACTAATGAAAAACTGTTTTTT

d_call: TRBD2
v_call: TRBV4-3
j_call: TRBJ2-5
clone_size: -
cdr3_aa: CASSQDRGLAGGETQYF
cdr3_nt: TGCGCCAGCAGCCAAGATAGGGGACTAGCGGGGGGGGAGACCCAGTACTTC

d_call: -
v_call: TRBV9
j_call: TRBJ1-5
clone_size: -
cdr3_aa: CASSVDGGSGQPQHF
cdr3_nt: TGTGCCAGCAGCGTAGACGGAGGGAGTGGTCAGCCCCAGCATTTT

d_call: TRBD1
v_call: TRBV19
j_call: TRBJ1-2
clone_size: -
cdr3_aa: CASSIGGTDDGYTF
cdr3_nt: TGTGCCAGTAGTATTGGTGGGACAGATGATGGCTACACCTTC

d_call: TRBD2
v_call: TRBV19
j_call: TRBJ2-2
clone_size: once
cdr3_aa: CASSQTSGGPNTGELFF
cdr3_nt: TGTGCCAGTAGTCAGACTAGCGGGGGGCCCAACACCGGGGAGCTGTTTTTT

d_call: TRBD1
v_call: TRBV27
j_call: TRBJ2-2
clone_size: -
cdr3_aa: CASSFGTGYTGELFF
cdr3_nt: TGTGCCAGCAGTTTCGGGACAGGGTACACCGGGGAGCTGTTTTTT

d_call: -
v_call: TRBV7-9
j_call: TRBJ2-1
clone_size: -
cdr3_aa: CASSLAGQGQAYNEQFF
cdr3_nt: TGTGCCAGCAGCTTAGCGGGTCAGGGGCAAGCCTACAATGAGCAGTTCTTC

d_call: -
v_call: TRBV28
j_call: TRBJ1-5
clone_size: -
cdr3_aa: CASSLGQGYSNQPQHF
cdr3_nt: TGTGCCAGCAGTTTAGGGCAGGGTTATAGCAATCAGCCCCAGCATTTT

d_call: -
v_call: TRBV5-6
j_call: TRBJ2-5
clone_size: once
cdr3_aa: CASSLPSSVEETQYF
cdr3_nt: TGTGCCAGCAGCTTGCCATCTAGCGTAGAAGAGACCCAGTACTTC

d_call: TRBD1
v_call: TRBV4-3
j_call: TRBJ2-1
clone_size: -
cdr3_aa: CASSQDPGQGDEQFF
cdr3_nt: TGCGCCAGCAGCCAAGACCCGGGACAGGGCGATGAGCAGTTCTTC

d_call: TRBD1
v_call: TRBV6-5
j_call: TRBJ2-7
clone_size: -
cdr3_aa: CASSPGQGESYEQYF
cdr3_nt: TGTGCCAGCAGCCCCGGACAGGGAGAGTCCTACGAGCAGTACTTC

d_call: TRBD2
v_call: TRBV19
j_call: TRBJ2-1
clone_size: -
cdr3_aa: CASVAGGSSYNEQFF
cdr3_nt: TGTGCCAGTGTAGCGGGGGGGAGCTCCTACAATGAGCAGTTCTTC

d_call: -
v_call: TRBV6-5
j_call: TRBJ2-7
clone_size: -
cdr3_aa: CASSYSRSLSYEQYF
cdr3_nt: TGTGCCAGCAGTTACTCGAGGTCCCTCTCCTACGAGCAGTACTTC

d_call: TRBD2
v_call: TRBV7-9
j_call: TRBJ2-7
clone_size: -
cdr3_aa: CASSSTSGVSYEQYF
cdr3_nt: TGTGCCAGCAGCTCGACTAGCGGGGTATCCTACGAGCAGTACTTC